Shown below are 2 T cell receptor beta chains from a single sample sequenced in a study of T cell repertoires in cytomegalovirus infection. MiXCR, run by TCRdb on the reads, gives a single entry per CDR3 protein. The table has 100,000 or so distinct CDR3 sequences, more than 20% seen once; the top ten hold roughly 43%. The sample taken for sequencing was CD8+ T cells from PBMCs. The receptors shown here come from a human donor in good health (CMV status not recorded). Some clones in this sample may be carry-over from other donors' samples.

As for this clonotype: This clone may be a read error of a much larger clone one base away. CDR3 DNA: TGTACCAGCAGCGAGGGACAGAGTAGCTCCTACGAGCAGTACTTC. It encodes CTSSEGQSSSYEQYF. This chain connects TRBV7-6 to TRBJ2-7, with 7 bases aligning to TRBD1. This CDR3 is 15 amino acids long. Germline V lookup: CDR1 SGHVS, CDR2 FNYEAQ.

This clonotype came up many times. The J gene is TRBJ1-4, the V gene TRBV7-8, with D perhaps matching TRBD1 (6 bases). This CDR3 has 17 amino acids. The ends were cut back, 0 bases at V and 0 bases at J, with 11 bases in the middle. Germline V gene lookup returns CDR1 SGHVS and CDR2 FQNEAQ. In DNA form, the CDR3 reads TGTGCCAGCAGCTTAGCGGGGGGCCGGGCAACTAATGAAAAACTGTTTTTT. This translates into CASSLAGGRATNEKLFF.